The 7 T cell receptor beta chains given below trace back to one sample, sequenced in a study of T-cell reconstitution after alpha-beta-depleted transplantation in children. Preparation of the TCRbeta library used unique molecular identifiers. TCRdb independently ran MiXCR on the PCR reads; one entry per CDR3 protein. Of a few hundred thousand distinct CDR3 sequences listed, around 27% are singletons. The starting material was PBMCs, obtained before TCRalphabeta/CD19-depleted stem cell transplant. All receptors derive from a boy in the first two years of life with Wiskott-Aldrich syndrome, due to receive a stem cell transplant.

The J gene is TRBJ2-5, the V gene TRBV27; 8 bases map to TRBD1. V dropped 7 bases and J dropped 2; count of bases not matched to a gene: 6. Germline assignment: CDR1 MNHEY and CDR2 SMNVEV (reference sequence). The CDR3 is 14 amino acids. For the CDR3, the DNA is TGTGCCAGCAAATCCGACAGGGGACAAGAGACCCAGTACTTC. It translates to CASKSDRGQETQYF.

In this sample, this clonotype turned up a few times. The rearrangement joins TRBV14 to TRBJ2-4, with TRBD2 as a possible D gene (5 bases). CDR3 length equals 11 residues. The V and J ends lost 9 bases and 7 bases respectively, with 10 bases between them. Germline CDR1 SGHDN, CDR2 FVKESK. As DNA, the CDR3 is TGTGCCAGAGAGGGCACCAACATTCAGTACTTC. The encoded protein is CAREGTNIQYF.

This clonotype occurred a few times. The V gene is TRBV21-1, the J gene TRBJ2-3; the DNA was not compared with TRBD1, the D call given in the table. TRBV21-1 corresponds to a pseudogene. The CDR3 sequence is 16 residues long. The chain's CDR3 is CASRRTGSALTDTQYF. In nucleotides, the CDR3 is TGTGCCAGCAGAAGAACTGGTAGCGCCCTCACAGATACGCAGTATTTT.

The chain's CDR3 is CASSLRATSGTDNEQFF. As DNA, the CDR3 is TGCGCCAGCAGCTTGAGAGCGACTAGCGGGACCGACAATGAGCAGTTCTTC. The chain has TRBV5-1 and TRBJ2-1; 11 bases are shared with TRBD2. This CDR3 spans 17 amino acids. J gave up 5 bases and V 1 base, and 8 bases lay outside the gene matches. From germline, CDR1 is SGHRS and CDR2 YFSETQ.

This chain links TRBV5-1 with TRBJ2-1, with 11 bases identical to TRBD2. The germline V gene encodes CDR1 SGHRS and CDR2 YFSETQ. CDR3 length: 15 residues. The V segment lost 3 bases and the J segment 5 bases; nucleotides outside the gene matches: 4. CDR3 sequence: CASSWTGLADNEQFF. In DNA, the CDR3 is TGCGCCAGCAGCTGGACGGGACTAGCGGACAATGAGCAGTTCTTC.

The chain employs TRBV11-2 and TRBJ2-3; perhaps TRBD2 as D (6 bases). The CDR3 is made up of 16 amino acids. Germline V gene lookup returns CDR1 SGHAT and CDR2 FQNNGV. The ends were cut back, 1 base at V and 4 bases at J, with 15 bases in the middle. The DNA of the CDR3 is TGTGCCAGCAGCTTAGGTGGGGCGGGGCTTCCAGATACGCAGTATTTT. Amino acid sequence: CASSLGGAGLPDTQYF.

J is TRBJ1-2 and V is TRBV6-5, with D unresolved. CDR3 length equals 15 residues. Trimming stripped 3 bases from V and 6 bases from J, with 17 bases between. Germline-derived CDR1 and CDR2 are MNHEY and SVGAGI. In nucleotides, the CDR3 is TGTGCCAGCAGTTATATGGGTAACCGGGATGATGGCTACACCTTC. It codes for CASSYMGNRDDGYTF.